This TCR beta chain was profiled in a study of blood T cell repertoires in COVID-19. Study-wide background: COVID-19 samples, acute and convalescent, were from the United States, Italy and Spain. From T cells, B-cell-depleted T cells, or PBMCs came the material, which was cDNA or gDNA.

The V gene's germline CDR1 is SGHRS and CDR2 YFSETQ. The CDR3 spans 16 residues. V shed 4 bases and J shed 0 bases, with 15 bases lying between them. Profiled with immunoSEQ multiplex PCR; TCRdb holds only in-frame clones, not every one. The sample holds about 59,000 clones, about 93% seen once. The material sequenced was peripheral blood. The receptor was isolated from a man older than 75 with acute or convalescent COVID-19. V gene TRBV5-1 combines with J gene TRBJ2-3; TRBD2 might be the D (6 bases). The CDR3 nucleotides read TGCGCCAGCAGCCTTGGGACTCAACCTAGCACAGATACGCAGTATTTT. It codes for CASSLGTQPSTDTQYF.